The 24 T cell receptor beta chains presented below share a single source sample, sequenced in a study of OX40 agonist ivuxolimab in advanced cancers. Clones were read by immunoSEQ multiplex PCR, and TCRdb kept only the in-frame ones, dropping some. The data show more than 10,000 clones, around 76% seen once. The sample in question was CD4+ or CD8+ T cells sorted from blood, obtained in a trial of the OX40 agonist ivuxolimab. These receptors originate from an adult with an advanced solid tumor such as melanoma, head and neck, liver or kidney cancer.

The chain couples TRBV13 to TRBJ2-7; D may correspond to TRBD1 or TRBD2 (5 bases each). The V gene lost 2 bases and the J gene lost 1 base, with 12 bases spanning the gap. From germline, CDR1 is PRHDT and CDR2 FYEKMQ (reference sequence). This CDR3 contains 15 residues. For the CDR3, the DNA is TGTGCCAGCAGCTTACTCGGGACCGCGTCCTACGAGCAGTACTTC. It specifies CASSLLGTASYEQYF.

A few counts support this clone. This chain connects TRBV28 to TRBJ2-1, with 9 nucleotides matching TRBD2. The V gene's germline CDR1 is MDHEN and CDR2 SYDVKM. This CDR3 is 16 amino acids long. Losses at the gene ends were 6 bases for V and 15 bases for J; bases not matched to a gene: 21. The CDR3 loop is CASRPAGVAGVRVGFF. CDR3 in DNA: TGTGCCAGCAGACCCGCCGGAGTAGCGGGAGTACGTGTAGGGTTCTTC. Supplemented by reference TRBV28 and TRBJ2-1, the full variable domain reads DVKVTQSSRYLVKRTGEKVFLECVQDMDHENMFWYRQDPGLGLRLIYFSYDVKMKEKGDIPEGYSVSREKKERFSLILESASTNQTSMYLCASRPAGVAGVRVGFFGPGTRLTVL.

J is TRBJ2-7 and V is TRBV4-3; D may be TRBD2 (6 bases). This CDR3 is 15 amino acids long. The V end was cut by 3 bases, the J end by 1 base, with 13 bases between. Germline CDR1 reads LGHNA; CDR2 reads YSLEER. CDR3 nucleotide sequence: TGCGCCAGCAGCCAGGCTCTCGGGACTTCCTACGAGCAGTACTTC. Translated: CASSQALGTSYEQYF.

The genes are TRBV6-5 and TRBJ2-2; no clear D. From germline, CDR1 is MNHEY and CDR2 SVGAGI. Trimming stripped 10 bases from V and 1 base from J, with 10 bases between. This CDR3 spans 13 amino acids. The CDR3 DNA reads as TGTGCCACCTTCTCGGGGAACACCGGGGAGCTGTTTTTT. This gives the protein CATFSGNTGELFF.

This chain links TRBV7-8 with TRBJ2-1; D is uncertain. CDR1 and CDR2 (germline): SGHVS, FQNEAQ. The CDR3 covers 11 residues. Trimming took off 6 bases at V and 10 bases at J, with 10 bases between the two ends. The CDR3 sequence: CASSPAREQFF. The CDR3 DNA sequence: TGTGCCAGCAGTCCCGCTCGAGAGCAGTTCTTC.

This sequence joins TRBV27 and TRBJ2-1; maybe TRBD2 (6 bases). Trimming left V 3 bases short and J 0 bases short, with 9 bases between. The germline CDR1 and CDR2 sequences are MNHEY and SMNVEV (reference sequence). This CDR3 is built from 15 residues. DNA of the CDR3: TGTGCCAGCAGTTTCATAGCGGCCTCCTACAATGAGCAGTTCTTC. Its translation is CASSFIAASYNEQFF.

This sequence joins TRBV7-3 and TRBJ2-1, with 9 bases lining up with TRBD2. Losses at the gene ends were 5 bases for V and 5 bases for J; bases not matched to a gene: 4. The germline CDR1 and CDR2 sequences are SGHTA and FQGTGA. The CDR3 covers 14 residues. In DNA form, the CDR3 reads TGTGCCAGCAGCACTAGCGGGTACAACAATGAGCAGTTCTTC. This encodes CASSTSGYNNEQFF.

This rearrangement joins TRBV21-1 to TRBJ1-1; the D call of TRBD1 is as the table states it, not checked on the DNA. TRBV21-1 is noted as a pseudogene. There are 15 residues in the CDR3. The CDR3 loop reads CASSTRDRRNTEAFF. CDR3 sequence (DNA): TGTGCCAGCAGCACCCGGGACAGACGGAACACTGAAGCTTTCTTT.

This sequence joins TRBV25-1 and TRBJ1-1; no clear D gene. V was trimmed by 0 bases and J by 1 base, leaving 12 bases between them. This CDR3 comprises 16 residues. Germline CDR1 reads MGHDK; CDR2 reads SYGVNS. The CDR3, as DNA: TGTGCCAGCAGTGAATACTGGACTGGCGGGAACACTGAAGCTTTCTTT. It translates to CASSEYWTGGNTEAFF.

The chain is built from TRBV9 and TRBJ2-7; 7 bases are a match to TRBD1. V lost 4 bases and J lost 0; bases outside the gene matches: 4. The CDR3 runs to 14 residues. CDR1 SGDLS and CDR2 YYNGEE come from the germline V gene. CDR3 nucleotides: TGTGCCAGCAGCTACGGGACAGCCTCCTACGAGCAGTACTTC. It yields the protein CASSYGTASYEQYF.

The CDR3 protein is CASSSPELRANEQFF. CDR3 coding DNA: TGTGCCAGCAGCTCCCCAGAGCTCAGGGCCAATGAGCAGTTCTTC. The J gene is TRBJ2-1, the V gene TRBV11-1; perhaps TRBD1 as D (5 bases). Germline CDR1 and CDR2: SGHAT and FQDESV (reference sequence). V lost 4 bases and J lost 6, with 16 bases in between. The CDR3 loop spans 15 amino acids.

This clone was detected once. The chain recombines TRBV29-1 with TRBJ1-5, with D hard to call. In germline, CDR1 is SQVTM, CDR2 ANQGSEA. Trimming took off 1 base at V and 5 bases at J, with 6 bases between the two ends. The CDR3 covers 12 residues. CDR3 DNA sequence: TGCAGCGTTGAAGTAGGAGATCAGCCCCAGCATTTT. This sequence encodes CSVEVGDQPQHF.

The V and J genes are TRBV10-2 and TRBJ2-2; D call uncertain. The germline gives CDR1 WSHSY, CDR2 SAAADI. CDR3 size: 11 residues. Trimming took 7 bases from V and 8 from J, leaving 8 bases between them. DNA for the CDR3: TGCGCCAGCACGGGCACTGGGGAGCTGTTTTTT. This gives the protein CASTGTGELFF.

The chain employs TRBV9 and TRBJ2-3; 10 bases map to TRBD2. This CDR3 contains 17 residues. J gave up 0 bases and V 4 bases, and 8 bases lay outside the gene matches. CDR1 and CDR2 from the germline V gene are SGDLS and YYNGEE. The CDR3 sequence: CASSHSRLAGSTDTQYF. Here the CDR3 DNA reads TGTGCCAGCAGCCATTCTAGACTAGCGGGCAGCACAGATACGCAGTATTTT.

This chain uses TRBV15 with TRBJ2-7; D gene uncertain. Looked up from germline, CDR1 is LNHNV and CDR2 is YYDKDF (reference sequence). With 0 bases removed from V and 4 bases from J, the gap between germline ends came to 7 bases. The CDR3 runs 13 residues. The CDR3 DNA reads as TGTGCCACCAGCAGAGATCAGAGTTACGAGCAGTACTTC. It yields the protein CATSRDQSYEQYF.

J is TRBJ1-1 and V is TRBV19; weak D call: TRBD1 (6 bases). Germline V gives CDR1 LNHDA, CDR2 SQIVND (reference sequence). The V end lost 7 bases, the J end lost 5 bases, and 20 bases lay between the germline ends. The CDR3 has 15 residues. The CDR3 reads CASNPGQTSGTEAFF. The CDR3 DNA sequence: TGTGCCAGTAACCCCGGACAGACCTCGGGGACTGAAGCTTTCTTT.

This chain joins TRBV10-2 and TRBJ2-7; TRBD1 aligns across 9 bases. The CDR3 length is 12 residues. V dropped 4 bases and J dropped 7; count of bases not matched to a gene: 2. Germline lookup yields CDR1 WSHSY and CDR2 SAAADI. CDR3 bases: TGCGCCAGCAGTGGGACAGGGGTGGAGCAGTACTTC. It translates to CASSGTGVEQYF.

V and J are TRBV15 and TRBJ2-1, with 8 bases matching TRBD2. Losses at the gene ends were 4 bases for V and 2 bases for J; bases not matched to a gene: 7. This CDR3 has 16 amino acids. Germline lookup yields CDR1 LNHNV and CDR2 YYDKDF (reference sequence). CDR3: CATSKTGGRPYNEQFF. The CDR3 bases are TGTGCCACCAGCAAGACGGGCGGGAGGCCCTACAATGAGCAGTTCTTC. The full variable domain, in which reference TRBV15 and TRBJ2-1 provide the parts outside the CDR3, is DAMVIQNPRYQVTQFGKPVTLSCSQTLNHNVMYWYQQKSSQAPKLLFHYYDKDFNNEADTPDNFQSRRPNTSFCFLDIRSPGLGDTAMYLCATSKTGGRPYNEQFFGPGTRLTVL.

V gene TRBV4-2 combines with J gene TRBJ2-7, with no clear D. The CDR3 is made up of 13 amino acids. V was pared by 0 bases and J by 4 bases, with 7 bases between. Germline CDR1 is LGHNA and CDR2 is YNFKEQ. The CDR3 here is CASSQEGGYEQYF. The CDR3 nucleotides read TGTGCCAGCAGCCAAGAGGGCGGTTACGAGCAGTACTTC.

The V call is TRBV13, the J call TRBJ2-7; no definite D call. The germline V gene encodes CDR1 PRHDT and CDR2 FYEKMQ (reference sequence). The CDR3 contains 15 residues. V lost 5 bases and J lost 0, with 14 bases in between. CDR3 protein: CASSARPESSYEQYF. CDR3 DNA: TGTGCCAGCAGCGCCCGGCCGGAGAGCTCCTACGAGCAGTACTTC.

This chain links TRBV27 with TRBJ2-7; 7 positions match TRBD1. The J segment lost 3 bases and the V segment lost 3 bases, leaving 5 bases of the junction unmatched. CDR3 length: 14 residues. Germline lookup yields CDR1 MNHEY and CDR2 SMNVEV (reference sequence). DNA of the CDR3: TGTGCCAGCAGTTTTAGGGACAGAGACTACGAGCAGTACTTC. It specifies CASSFRDRDYEQYF.

This clone is categorized as medium-sized (0.01 to 0.1%). V gene TRBV10-3 combines with J gene TRBJ2-1; D perhaps matches TRBD2 (5 bases). The CDR3 is 13 amino acids. With 3 bases removed from V and 8 bases from J, the gap between germline ends came to 11 bases. Germline loops: CDR1 ENHRY, CDR2 SYGVKD. CDR3 sequence reads: CAISDGESDEQFF. The CDR3 DNA reads as TGTGCCATCAGTGACGGGGAAAGCGATGAGCAGTTCTTC.

The rearrangement links TRBV6-4 to TRBJ2-3; the D gene could be TRBD1 or TRBD2 (6 bases each). Germline lookup yields CDR1 MRHNA and CDR2 SNTAGT. The CDR3 covers 13 residues. The V end lost 4 bases, the J end lost 2 bases, and 7 bases lay between the germline ends. CDR3 amino acids: CASSGGATDTQYF. As DNA, the CDR3 is TGTGCCAGCAGTGGGGGGGCCACAGATACGCAGTATTTT.

The chain joins TRBV7-9 to TRBJ2-3; no firm D call. The CDR3 consists of 11 residues. Germline-derived CDR1 and CDR2 are SEHNR and FQNEAQ (reference sequence). V lost 5 bases, J lost 6 bases, and 6 bases lay in between. As DNA, the CDR3 is TGTGCCAGCAGCCCCCTGGATACGCAGTATTTT. This encodes CASSPLDTQYF.